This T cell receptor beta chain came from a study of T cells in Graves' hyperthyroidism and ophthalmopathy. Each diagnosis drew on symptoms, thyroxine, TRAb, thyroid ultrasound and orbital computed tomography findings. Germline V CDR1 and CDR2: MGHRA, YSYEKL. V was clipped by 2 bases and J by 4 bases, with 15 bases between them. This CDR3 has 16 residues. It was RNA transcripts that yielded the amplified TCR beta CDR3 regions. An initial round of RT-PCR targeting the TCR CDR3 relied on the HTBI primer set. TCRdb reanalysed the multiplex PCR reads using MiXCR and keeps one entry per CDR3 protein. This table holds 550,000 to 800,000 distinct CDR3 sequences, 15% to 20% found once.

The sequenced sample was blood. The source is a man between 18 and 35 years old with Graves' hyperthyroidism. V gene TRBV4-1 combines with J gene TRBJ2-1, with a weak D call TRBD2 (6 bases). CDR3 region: CASSQFGGPGYNEQFF. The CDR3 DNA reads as TGCGCCAGCAGCCAATTCGGAGGGCCGGGGTACAATGAGCAGTTCTTC.